The T cell receptor (beta chain) described here comes from a study of Tregs in tolerant kidney transplant recipients. Study at large: Related graft donors supplied nonmyeloablative bone marrow transplants, and mixed chimerism was transient. Study-level findings and limits: Expanding Tregs on activated donor B cells appeared to best identify donor-specific TCRbeta clones. Tolerant patients' donor-specific Tregs expanded beyond overall Tregs, suggesting antigen-driven growth.

The repertoire was sequenced with immunoSEQ multiplex PCR; TCRdb's copy has only in-frame clones and lacks some. The table lists around 74,000 clones, 98% of them singletons. Unstimulated Tregs (CD4+CD25+CD127-) and CD4+CD25- non-Tregs were sorted from PBMCs. As concerns this clone: Its specificity is not known.

The germline gives CDR1 GTSNPN, CDR2 SVGIG (reference sequence). CDR3 length: 14 residues. The V end lost 5 bases, the J end lost 9 bases, and 17 bases lay between the germline ends. The sequence came from a human donor who received a combined kidney and bone marrow transplant. The chain couples TRBV30 to TRBJ1-6; D perhaps matches TRBD1 (5 bases). The sequenced sample was CD4+ T cells from blood, obtained before the transplant. CDR3 protein: CAWDWGGGTSPLHF. The CDR3 DNA reads as TGTGCCTGGGACTGGGGCGGGGGAACTTCACCCCTCCACTTT.